The clone carrying this T cell receptor beta chain was recorded only once. This record belongs to a study of cytotoxic CD8 clonotypes in ibrutinib-treated CLL. Per germline, CDR1 SEHNR and CDR2 FQNEAQ (reference sequence). J was trimmed by 3 bases and V by 0 bases; bases with no gene match: 12. This CDR3 has 18 amino acids. Some clones are missing from TCRdb's copy, which holds only in-frame ones; the method was immunoSEQ multiplex PCR. Of about 72,000 clones listed, 80% were seen once; the top ten hold roughly 8%. The starting material was PBMCs, obtained at disease progression, from a patient treated with ibrutinib. The chain recombines TRBV7-9 with TRBJ2-7; 9 positions agree with TRBD1. This TCR was recovered from a human donor with chronic lymphocytic leukemia. In nucleotides, the CDR3 is TGTGCCAGCAGCTTAGCGGGCTGGGGACAGGGCTTGCACTACGAGCAGTACTTC. It encodes CASSLAGWGQGLHYEQYF.